This entry lists 18 T cell receptor beta chains sequenced from one sample in a study of cytomegalovirus exposure and HLA in healthy donors. PCR was performed using 60 Vbeta and 13 Jbeta primers. Using immunoSEQ multiplex PCR, the repertoire was profiled, and TCRdb retains in-frame clones only, with some absent. The sample shows some 140,000 clones, 73% of them seen only once. The sample taken for sequencing was PBMCs. These receptors came from a woman in her forties in good health and CMV-seronegative.

J is TRBJ1-1 and V is TRBV18; D is unresolved. Trimming shortened V by 5 bases and J by 8 bases, and 9 bases separated the two germline ends. CDR1 KGHSH and CDR2 LQKENI come from the germline V gene. The CDR3 spans 11 residues. The CDR3 DNA sequence: TGTGCCAGCTCAAACAATAACGAAGCTTTCTTT. This encodes CASSNNNEAFF.

The chain's CDR3 is CASRGLATYEQYF. The CDR3 DNA is TGTGCCAGCCGGGGACTAGCCACCTACGAGCAGTACTTC. V usage is TRBV2 and J usage is TRBJ2-7; 9 bases fit TRBD2. There are 13 residues in the CDR3. Trimming removed 8 bases from V and 2 bases from J; junction bases left unmatched: 4. CDR1 and CDR2 (germline): SNHLY, FYNNEI.

The gene calls are TRBV6-6 and TRBJ2-7; 9 positions agree with TRBD2. This CDR3 spans 14 amino acids. V was pared by 3 bases and J by 3 bases, with 3 bases of the junction left unmatched. Looked up from germline, CDR1 is MNHNY and CDR2 is SVGAGI (reference sequence). The CDR3 coding sequence is TGTGCCAGCAGTTATGGCGGGGGGGACTACGAGCAGTACTTC. This gives the protein CASSYGGGDYEQYF.

The chain employs TRBV9 and TRBJ1-6, with 7 bases lining up with TRBD1. The germline V gene has CDR1 SGDLS and CDR2 YYNGEE. The trim removed 4 bases at V and 4 bases at J, leaving 5 bases unmatched. The CDR3 spans 15 residues. The CDR3 DNA sequence: TGTGCCAGCAGCCCGGGGGACAGTTATAATTCACCCCTCCACTTT. Translating gives CASSPGDSYNSPLHF.

In its sample, this clone was seen a few times. V gene TRBV2 combines with J gene TRBJ1-5; maybe TRBD1 (5 bases). Trimming shortened V by 3 bases and J by 4 bases, and 10 bases separated the two germline ends. This CDR3 comprises 14 residues. Germline-derived CDR1 and CDR2 are SNHLY and FYNNEI. The CDR3 nucleotides are TGTGCCAGCAGTGATGTATCAGGGAATCAGCCCCAGCATTTT. Its protein is CASSDVSGNQPQHF.

The chain carries TRBV6-1 and TRBJ2-1; TRBD2 aligns across 10 bases. V trimming: 3 bases; J trimming: 5 bases; junction bases outside the gene matches: 4. The length of the CDR3 is 15 residues. In germline, CDR1 is MNHNS, CDR2 SASEGT. DNA of the CDR3: TGTGCCAGCAGTGACGGACTAGCGGCAAACAATGAGCAGTTCTTC. Its protein product is CASSDGLAANNEQFF.

The chain uses TRBV5-1 and TRBJ1-1, with 8 bases fitting TRBD1. Per the germline V gene, CDR1 is SGHRS and CDR2 is YFSETQ. V was pared by 0 bases and J by 11 bases, with 9 bases of the junction left unmatched. There are 14 residues in the CDR3. The CDR3, as DNA: TGCGCCAGCAGCTTGGGGACAGGGAGTGTATCGGCTTTCTTT. Amino acids: CASSLGTGSVSAFF.

V and J are TRBV7-8 and TRBJ1-4; 9 bases match TRBD1. Losses at the gene ends were 3 bases for V and 5 bases for J; bases not matched to a gene: 4. The CDR3 totals 15 residues. Germline CDR1 reads SGHVS; CDR2 reads FQNEAQ. CDR3 nucleotide sequence: TGTGCCAGCAGCTTCGGGACAGGGTCCAATGAAAAACTGTTTTTT. Amino acid sequence: CASSFGTGSNEKLFF.

J is TRBJ2-2 and V is TRBV19; TRBD2 might be the D (6 bases). The V end lost 3 bases, the J end lost 1 base, and 12 bases lay between the germline ends. The CDR3 consists of 16 residues. Germline V gene lookup returns CDR1 LNHDA and CDR2 SQIVND (reference sequence). Here the CDR3 reads CASSIQRAGNTGELFF. The CDR3 DNA is TGTGCCAGTAGTATCCAGCGGGCAGGGAACACCGGGGAGCTGTTTTTT.

The chain couples TRBV5-1 to TRBJ2-5; 10 positions agree with TRBD1. The DNA end is a closer match to TRBJ2-7, so the J assignment may be wrong. The CDR3 runs to 14 residues. Germline V CDR1 and CDR2: SGHRS, YFSETQ. The CDR3, as DNA: TGCGCCAGCAGCTTCACGGACAGGGGGGTCGAGCAGTACTTC. It encodes CASSFTDRGVEQYF.

J is TRBJ2-7 and V is TRBV13; TRBD1 matches 9 bases. This CDR3 is 15 amino acids long. V was clipped by 3 bases and J by 2 bases; unmatched bases: 5. Germline values: CDR1 PRHDT, CDR2 FYEKMQ (reference sequence). CDR3 sequence (DNA): TGTGCCAGCAGCTTCGGGACAGGGTCAACCTACGAGCAGTACGTC. This translates into CASSFGTGSTYEQYV.

The chain uses TRBV10-3 and TRBJ2-2, with 9 nucleotides matching TRBD2. J lost 5 bases, V lost 6 bases, and 4 bases had no gene match. The CDR3 is 14 amino acids. The germline gives CDR1 ENHRY, CDR2 SYGVKD. The CDR3 DNA follows: TGTGCCATCAGGGGAAGCGGGGGGACCGGGGAGCTGTTTTTT. Its translation is CAIRGSGGTGELFF.

V and J are TRBV28 and TRBJ2-1; D is perhaps TRBD1 (6 bases). The germline V gene encodes CDR1 MDHEN and CDR2 SYDVKM. Trimming stripped 5 bases from V and 7 bases from J, with 9 bases between. The CDR3 consists of 12 residues. CDR3 sequence reads: CASSPGQNEQFF. CDR3 sequence (DNA): TGTGCCAGCAGTCCAGGACAGAATGAGCAGTTCTTC.

The V call is TRBV12-1, the J call TRBJ2-1; whether TRBD1, the table's D call, matches the DNA was not checked. TRBV12-1 is a known pseudogene. The CDR3 has 19 residues. CDR3: CASSFAPRSRDSLYNEQFF. The CDR3 coding sequence is TGTGCCAGCAGCTTTGCGCCAAGAAGCAGGGACAGTTTATACAATGAGCAGTTCTTC.

This chain connects TRBV18 to TRBJ2-1; 9 bases are a match to TRBD1. CDR3 length equals 15 residues. With V trimmed by 0 bases and J by 4 bases, 1 base remained unmatched. Germline V gene lookup returns CDR1 KGHSH and CDR2 LQKENI. The CDR3 is CASSPPGQGYNEQFF. CDR3 DNA sequence: TGTGCCAGCTCACCACCGGGACAGGGATACAATGAGCAGTTCTTC.

This clone has a handful of counts. This chain uses TRBV6-1 with TRBJ2-6, with 8 bases aligning to TRBD2. CDR1 and CDR2 from the germline V gene are MNHNS and SASEGT. Trimming cost V 8 bases and J 5 bases; bases outside gene matches: 2. The CDR3 has 13 amino acids. The DNA for the CDR3 is TGTGCCAGCGAGCGGGGGAGGGCCAACGTCCTGACTTTC. Amino acids: CASERGRANVLTF.

V gene TRBV9 combines with J gene TRBJ1-2; TRBD1 might be the D (6 bases). Germline CDR1 is SGDLS and CDR2 is YYNGEE. The CDR3 spans 15 residues. V lost 0 bases and J lost 8, with 17 bases in between. This CDR3 is CASSVDPLQGRGYTF. Here the CDR3 DNA reads TGTGCCAGCAGCGTAGACCCCTTACAGGGACGAGGCTACACCTTC.

V and J are TRBV5-1 and TRBJ2-5, with D possibly being TRBD2 (5 bases). V lost 1 base and J lost 4, with 20 bases in between. In germline, CDR1 is SGHRS, CDR2 YFSETQ. CDR3 length equals 17 residues. The CDR3 DNA is TGCGCCAGCAGCTTGTTTCCGACAATCCAAGAGGGAGAGACCCAGTACTTC. Translating gives CASSLFPTIQEGETQYF.